The table lists the clone carrying this TCR beta chain with a count of one. An end of the junction does not agree with germline; a read error may underlie this. This specimen comes from a study of PD-L1 blockade in urothelial cancer. Looking at the study overall: Males with bladder-origin urothelial cancer made up about 90% of the roughly 29 patients. Analyses were performed on blood at 3 weeks after treatment start (the second dose) and at 6 weeks.

Germline CDR1 is SSHAT and CDR2 is FNYEAQ (reference sequence). The CDR3 is 15 residues long. Templates that were synthetic TCR analogs were spiked into each PCR. Assay used: immunoSEQ multiplex PCR; TCRdb lists only in-frame clones, some missing. The top ten hold over 7.5% of the sample, which has tens of thousands of clones, about four fifths seen once. The chain combines TRBV7-7 with TRBJ1-1, with D possibly TRBD1 on 5 matching bases. This sequence was found in a man in his 70s with urothelial cancer. Sample: PBMCs, taken around atezolizumab (anti-PD-L1) treatment. CDR3: CASSPWTTITAEAFF. CDR3 coding DNA: TGTGCTAGCAGCCCTTGGACAACTATCACGGCTGAAGCTTTCTTT.